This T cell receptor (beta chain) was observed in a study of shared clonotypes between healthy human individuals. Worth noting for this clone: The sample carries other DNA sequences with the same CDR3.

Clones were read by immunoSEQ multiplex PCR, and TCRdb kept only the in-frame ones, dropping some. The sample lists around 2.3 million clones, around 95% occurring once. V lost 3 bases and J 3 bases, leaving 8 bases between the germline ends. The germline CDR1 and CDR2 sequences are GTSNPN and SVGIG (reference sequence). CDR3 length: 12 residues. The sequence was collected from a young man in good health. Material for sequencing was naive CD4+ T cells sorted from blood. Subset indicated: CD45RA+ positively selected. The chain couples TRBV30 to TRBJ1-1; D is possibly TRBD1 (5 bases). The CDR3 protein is CAWSPGDTEAFF. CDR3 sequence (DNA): TGTGCCTGGAGCCCGGGGGACACTGAAGCTTTCTTT. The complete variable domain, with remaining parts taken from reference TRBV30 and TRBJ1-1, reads SQTIHQWPATLVQPVGSPLSLECTVEGTSNPNLYWYRQAAGRGLQLLFYSVGIGQISSEVPQNLSASRPQDRQFILSSKKLLLSDSGFYLCAWSPGDTEAFFGQGTRLTVV.